Reported below is one TCR beta chain. The data derive from a study of blood T cell repertoires in COVID-19. Study-wide context: Whether acute or convalescent, the COVID-19 samples came from the United States, Italy and Spain. From T cells, B-cell-depleted T cells, or PBMCs came the material, which was cDNA or gDNA.

Methods used by the authors: Estimated nucleated cell counts came from reference gene primer amplification. The repertoire was sequenced with immunoSEQ multiplex PCR; TCRdb's copy has only in-frame clones and lacks some. V, J and clone size were drawn from that table, and D and trimming were deduced from the DNA. The table records over 250,000 clones, 83% of them present only once. The germline CDR1 and CDR2 sequences are MNHEY and SMNVEV (reference sequence). The CDR3 consists of 15 residues. Losses at the gene ends were 5 bases for V and 3 bases for J; bases not matched to a gene: 9. The clonotype was recovered from a woman aged 50 to 65 who had recovered from COVID-19. The chain employs TRBV27 and TRBJ2-7; 8 bases match TRBD2. The sample taken for sequencing was peripheral blood. CDR3 sequence: CASSTRGLEYYEQYF. The CDR3 DNA reads TGTGCCAGCAGTACCCGGGGACTAGAGTACTACGAGCAGTACTTC.